The 7 T cell receptor beta chains below were found in one sample sequenced in a study of T cells in Graves' hyperthyroidism and ophthalmopathy. There were TCR beta CDR3 regions amplified from RNA transcripts. An initial round of RT-PCR targeting the TCR CDR3 relied on the HTBI primer set. A single record per CDR3 protein comes from TCRdb applying MiXCR to the multiplex PCR reads. The table records approximately 640,000 distinct CDR3 sequences, just under 45% of them present only once. The specimen sequenced was peripheral blood or thyroid tissue (not recorded which). These receptors were obtained from an adult man with Graves' disease, either hyperthyroidism or ophthalmopathy (not recorded which).

This clonotype came up a few times. The rearrangement links TRBV14 to TRBJ2-7; no reliable D call. V was clipped by 3 bases and J by 3 bases, with 9 bases between them. The length of the CDR3 is 13 residues. The germline gives CDR1 SGHDN, CDR2 FVKESK. CDR3 sequence reads: CASSQFAGYEQYF. In DNA, the CDR3 is TGTGCCAGCAGCCAGTTTGCCGGCTACGAGCAGTACTTC.

There are many counts of this clonotype. The rearrangement uses TRBV7-8 and TRBJ2-5, with 14 nucleotides matching TRBD2. V shed 6 bases, J shed 3 bases, and the junction held 3 bases outside the gene matches. The CDR3 runs to 15 residues. CDR1 and CDR2 (germline): SGHVS, FQNEAQ. The DNA of the CDR3 is TGTGCCAGCAGTTCGGGACTAGCGGGAGAAGAGACCCAGTACTTC. This translates into CASSSGLAGEETQYF.

This clonotype was seen repeatedly, ten times or more. The chain is built from TRBV7-9 and TRBJ1-2; tentative D call: TRBD1 (5 bases). The germline gives CDR1 SEHNR, CDR2 FQNEAQ (reference sequence). V lost 4 bases and J lost 4, with 13 bases in between. CDR3 size: 14 residues. The chain's CDR3 is CASSYRDGGYGYTF. The CDR3 nucleotides are TGTGCCAGCAGCTATAGGGACGGAGGCTATGGCTACACCTTC.

The chain joins TRBV2 to TRBJ2-7; tentatively, D is TRBD1 (5 bases). This CDR3 comprises 13 residues. Germline values: CDR1 SNHLY, CDR2 FYNNEI. Trimming pared 7 bases from V and 3 bases from J, leaving 13 bases between. This CDR3 reads CASKGSGNYEQYF. The CDR3 bases are TGTGCCAGCAAGGGATCAGGGAACTACGAGCAGTACTTC. The variable domain in full, with the rest retrieved from reference TRBV2 and TRBJ2-7, is EPEVTQTPSHQVTQMGQEVILRCVPISNHLYFYWYRQILGQKVEFLVSFYNNEISEKSEIFDDQFSVERPDGSNFTLKIRSTKLEDSAMYFCASKGSGNYEQYFGPGTRLTVT.

The chain joins TRBV7-9 to TRBJ2-7; TRBD2 agrees at 7 bases. The V segment lost 0 bases and the J segment 2 bases; nucleotides outside the gene matches: 1. Germline CDR1 reads SEHNR; CDR2 reads FQNEAQ (reference sequence). CDR3 size: 14 residues. Here the CDR3 reads CASSLALATYEQYF. The CDR3 DNA follows: TGTGCCAGCAGCTTAGCACTAGCGACCTACGAGCAGTACTTC.

This clonotype was counted at least ten times. The rearrangement uses TRBV12-3 or TRBV12-4 and TRBJ1-5, with D possibly being TRBD1 (5 bases). Trimming took 3 bases from V and 2 from J, leaving 8 bases between them. This CDR3 has 14 residues. CDR3 protein: CASSFQQGNQPQHF. The CDR3 coding sequence is TGTGCCAGCAGTTTTCAACAGGGCAATCAGCCCCAGCATTTT.

The chain recombines TRBV10-3 with TRBJ1-6; 9 bases line up with TRBD1. Germline CDR1 reads ENHRY; CDR2 reads SYGVKD. V shed 5 bases and J 10 bases; nucleotides not matched to a gene: 3. The CDR3 is made up of 13 amino acids. In DNA form, the CDR3 reads TGTGCCATCAGTCCGACAGGGGGATCACCCCTCCACTTT. This sequence encodes CAISPTGGSPLHF.